The TCR beta chain under discussion was sequenced for a study of blood T cells in healthy people across ages. CDR3 size: 18 residues. V shed 1 base, J shed 0 bases, and the junction held 5 bases outside the gene matches. Germline V gene sequence: CDR1 SGHRS, CDR2 YFSETQ. It was with a sample-barcoded 5' primer and a J-beta primer mix that a second PCR of roughly 7 to 12 cycles was run. TCRdb reanalysed the 5' RACE reads using MiXCR and keeps one entry per CDR3 protein. The sample contains about 650,000 distinct CDR3 sequences, about a third of which appear only once. This clonotype was detected ten times or more.

V gene TRBV5-1 combines with J gene TRBJ2-1, with 12 bases lining up with TRBD2. The clonotype comes from a woman aged 80 or over in good health. The sample comprised blood. The CDR3 DNA is TGCGCCAGCAGCTTGAGAACTAGCGGGGGGAGCTCCTACAATGAGCAGTTCTTC. Translated, it gives CASSLRTSGGSSYNEQFF.